These T cell receptor beta chains were read from a single sample in a study of blood T cell repertoires in COVID-19. Some clones are missing from TCRdb's copy, which holds only in-frame ones; the method was immunoSEQ multiplex PCR. The sample has under 350,000 clones; roughly 85% are singletons. The sample consisted of peripheral blood. These receptors came from a woman between 65 and 79 years old with acute or convalescent COVID-19. CDR3s include the opening cysteine and the closing phenylalanine or tryptophan. The D gene is left open where the match is weak. Expanded clones get a size class; other rows say once, few or many, or leave the size out.

CDR3 length,clone size,J gene,D gene,V gene,CDR3 protein,CDR3 DNA
15,NA,TRBJ1-1,TRBD1,TRBV11-2,CASSPGGNYATEAFF,TGTGCCAGCAGCCCAGGGGGGAATTATGCCACTGAAGCTTTCTTT
14,NA,TRBJ1-5,TRBD1,TRBV6-6,CASSTGQAHQPQHF,TGTGCCAGCAGTACGGGACAGGCCCATCAGCCCCAGCATTTT
13,NA,TRBJ1-1,NA,TRBV19,CASRLGGVGEAFF,TGTGCCAGCCGACTCGGCGGGGTGGGGGAAGCTTTCTTT
14,NA,TRBJ2-3,TRBD1,TRBV7-3,CASSSGQSTDTQYF,TGTGCCAGCAGCTCGGGACAGAGCACAGATACGCAGTATTTT
14,few,TRBJ1-1,NA,TRBV6-6,CASSLPGASTEAFF,TGTGCCAGCAGCCTCCCAGGGGCGAGTACTGAAGCTTTCTTT
17,once,TRBJ2-2,TRBD2,TRBV3-1/TRBV3-2,CASSQVPGGGWFGELFF,TGTGCCAGCAGCCAAGTCCCTGGCGGGGGTTGGTTCGGGGAGCTGTTTTTT
14,NA,TRBJ1-5,NA,TRBV3-1/TRBV3-2,CASSQGLYNQPQHF,TGTGCCAGCAGCCAAGGACTGTACAATCAGCCCCAGCATTTT
15,NA,TRBJ1-2,TRBD1,TRBV5-5,CASSLAGTGAGGYTF,TGTGCCAGCAGCTTGGCTGGGACAGGGGCAGGAGGCTACACCTTC
15,NA,TRBJ2-2,NA,TRBV3-1/TRBV3-2,CASSQAGGLGGELFF,TGTGCCAGCAGCCAAGCGGGGGGCCTAGGAGGGGAGCTGTTTTTT
15,NA,TRBJ1-3,TRBD1,TRBV18,CASSPGQLLANTIYF,TGTGCCAGCTCACCGGGACAGCTCCTCGCAAACACCATATATTTT
14,few,TRBJ2-7,NA,TRBV28,CASSRADSSYEQYF,TGTGCCAGCAGCCGAGCAGACAGCTCCTACGAGCAGTACTTC
13,NA,TRBJ2-3,NA,TRBV6-5,CASSIQGRDTQYF,TGTGCCAGCTCTATACAGGGAAGGGATACGCAGTATTTT
13,NA,TRBJ1-1,NA,TRBV5-1,CASRLQENTEAFF,TGCGCCAGCAGATTACAGGAGAACACTGAAGCTTTCTTT
16,NA,TRBJ1-6,TRBD1,TRBV7-9,CASSSTHDRVPLPLHF,TGTGCCAGCAGCTCAACCCATGACAGGGTTCCTTTACCCCTCCACTTT
16,NA,TRBJ2-5,TRBD1,TRBV7-3,CASSPSGTGVQETQYF,TGTGCCAGCAGCCCATCTGGGACAGGGGTTCAAGAGACCCAGTACTTC
15,NA,TRBJ2-7,TRBD2,TRBV6-5,CASRLTAGGPYEQYF,TGTGCCAGCAGGCTAACAGCGGGGGGACCCTACGAGCAGTACTTC
12,NA,TRBJ1-4,NA,TRBV2,CAVQSRDEKLFF,TGTGCCGTACAGAGCCGAGATGAAAAACTGTTTTTT
13,NA,TRBJ2-5,NA,TRBV3-1/TRBV3-2,CASRTSHQETQYF,TGTGCCAGCAGAACTAGCCACCAAGAGACCCAGTACTTC
17,NA,TRBJ2-5,TRBD1,TRBV11-3,CASSQGGSSPWGETQYF,TGTGCCAGCAGCCAAGGGGGCTCCTCACCTTGGGGAGAGACCCAGTACTTC
15,NA,TRBJ2-3,NA,TRBV19,CASSITFSSTDTQYF,TGTGCCAGTAGTATAACATTCTCTAGCACAGATACGCAGTATTTT
14,few,TRBJ1-1,TRBD1,TRBV10-3,CAISGTGGETEAFF,TGTGCCATCAGTGGCACAGGGGGGGAGACTGAAGCTTTCTTT
14,NA,TRBJ2-3,TRBD2,TRBV6-5,CASTPAGWTDTQYF,TGTGCCAGCACCCCAGCGGGGTGGACAGATACGCAGTATTTT
13,NA,TRBJ1-1,NA,TRBV20-1,CSASSGGRTEAFF,TGCAGTGCTAGTTCGGGGGGTAGGACTGAAGCTTTCTTT
13,NA,TRBJ1-1,NA,TRBV5-5,CASSSHDSHEAFF,TGTGCCAGCAGCTCCCACGACAGCCATGAAGCTTTCTTT
17,NA,TRBJ1-5,NA,TRBV14,CASSPLTGHPSNQPQHF,TGTGCCAGCAGCCCTTTAACGGGACACCCTAGCAATCAGCCCCAGCATTTT
15,NA,TRBJ2-2,TRBD1,TRBV5-3,CARSPRDRNTGELFF,TGTGCCAGAAGCCCTAGGGACAGGAACACCGGGGAGCTGTTTTTT
18,NA,TRBJ1-6,NA,TRBV19,CASSLGRERDRGNSPLHF,TGTGCCAGTAGTCTTGGCCGCGAACGGGATCGCGGCAATTCACCCCTCCACTTT
14,once,TRBJ1-6,TRBD1,TRBV20-1,CSASQGQEGSPLHF,TGCAGTGCTAGTCAGGGACAGGAGGGTTCACCCCTCCACTTT
14,NA,TRBJ2-3,NA,TRBV19,CASNLGGRADTQYF,TGTGCCAGTAACCTGGGGGGGCGTGCAGATACGCAGTATTTT
14,few,TRBJ2-1,TRBD1,TRBV2,CASSGTAHLNEQFF,TGTGCCAGCAGCGGGACAGCACATCTTAATGAGCAGTTCTTC
14,few,TRBJ1-2,TRBD1,TRBV7-9,CASSPGTADYGYTF,TGTGCCAGCAGCCCCGGGACAGCCGACTATGGCTACACCTTC
15,few,TRBJ2-1,TRBD2,TRBV19,CASSPLGGVYNEQFF,TGTGCCAGTAGCCCCCTTGGGGGGGTTTACAATGAGCAGTTCTTC
15,NA,TRBJ1-2,TRBD1,TRBV5-1,CASSPTGDSPYGYTF,TGCGCCAGCAGTCCAACAGGGGACTCCCCCTATGGCTACACCTTC
11,NA,TRBJ2-2,NA,TRBV7-9,CASSPLRELFF,TGTGCCAGCAGCCCCCTTCGGGAGCTGTTTTTT
15,NA,TRBJ2-3,NA,TRBV2,CASSENGGPPDTQYF,TGTGCCAGCAGTGAAAACGGGGGGCCCCCAGATACGCAGTATTTT
13,NA,TRBJ1-2,NA,TRBV5-4,CASSLVADYGYTF,TGTGCCAGCAGCTTGGTGGCAGACTATGGCTACACCTTC
14,NA,TRBJ1-2,NA,TRBV19,CASSQQGGSYGYTF,TGTGCCAGTAGTCAGCAGGGAGGGAGCTATGGCTACACCTTC
16,once,TRBJ1-2,TRBD1,TRBV11-2,CASSTPRQGPGYGYTF,TGTGCCAGCAGCACCCCCAGACAGGGACCGGGCTATGGCTACACCTTC
12,NA,TRBJ1-4,NA,TRBV12-3/TRBV12-4,CASSFRVGKLFF,TGTGCCAGCAGCTTCCGGGTAGGAAAACTGTTTTTT